This TCR beta chain is drawn from a study of response to subunit inactivated influenza vaccine. General study points: Every seasonal influenza vaccination brings in few new T cells, the authors suggested.

MiXCR was run by TCRdb on the RT-PCR reads, yielding one entry per CDR3 protein. The table records 550,000 to 600,000 distinct CDR3 sequences, approximately 12% of them present only once. With 4 bases clipped from V and 5 bases from J, the junction kept 9 bases outside the gene matches. CDR3 length: 15 residues. Germline V gene sequence: CDR1 SGHRS, CDR2 YFSETQ. This clonotype was observed a few times. What it binds is not known. The clonotype was recovered from a man aged 50 or older who received an inactivated influenza vaccine. This specimen was PBMCs from blood, taken on the day of vaccination. The chain is built from TRBV5-1 and TRBJ2-3; 8 nucleotides align to TRBD1. CDR3 coding DNA: TGCGCCAGCAGCCCGGTCCAGGGGGCAATAGATACGCAGTATTTT. Translating gives CASSPVQGAIDTQYF. Filled out from reference TRBV5-1 and TRBJ2-3, the complete variable domain reads KAGVTQTPRYLIKTRGQQVTLSCSPISGHRSVSWYQQTPGQGLQFLFEYFSETQRNKGNFPGRFSGRQFSNSRSEMNVSTLELGDSALYLCASSPVQGAIDTQYFGPGTRLTVL.